One sample yielded the 26 T cell receptor beta chains listed below, sequenced in a study of T cells in Graves' hyperthyroidism and ophthalmopathy (dated by TCRdb to the late 2010s). The library relied on multiplex PCR. The data were produced on an Illumina HiSeq 2000. TCR beta CDR3 regions were amplified from RNA transcripts. For the first round of RT-PCR on the TCR CDR3, the HTBI primer set was used together with the Qiagen OneStep RT-PCR kit. Starting from the raw public reads, TCRdb applied fastp trimming at Q25, assembled clones with MiXCR and retained in-frame beta chains. Entries that share a CDR3 protein sequence are merged under the most common genes and DNA. For this sample there are 500,000 to 600,000 distinct CDR3 sequences; about a sixth appear just once. 18% of the sample goes to the ten largest clones. The source material was blood. The receptor source for this set is a woman aged 18-35 years with Graves' hyperthyroidism.

The rearrangement links TRBV7-2 to TRBJ2-5; perhaps D is TRBD1 or TRBD2 (5 bases each). V lost 1 base and J 5 bases, leaving 11 bases between the germline ends. The V gene's germline CDR1 is SGHTA and CDR2 FQGNSA. The CDR3 sequence is 14 residues long. The CDR3 DNA reads as TGTGCCAGCAGCTTAGGGGGGATTCGGGAGACCCAGTACTTC. Its protein is CASSLGGIRETQYF. Based on the CDR3 plus reference TRBV7-2 and TRBJ2-5, the full variable domain is GAGVSQSPSNKVTEKGKDVELRCDPISGHTALYWYRQSLGQGLEFLIYFQGNSAPDKSGLPSDRFSAERTGGSVSTLTIQRTQQEDSAVYLCASSLGGIRETQYFGPGTRLLVL.

A few counts support this clonotype. J is TRBJ2-7 and V is TRBV5-4; D is possibly TRBD2 (6 bases). The CDR3 contains 14 residues. Deletions cut 0 bases from V and 3 bases from J, with 10 bases between. In germline, CDR1 is SGHNT, CDR2 YYREEE (reference sequence). The CDR3 nucleotides are TGTGCCAGCAGCTTGGGACGGGAGATCTACGAGCAGTACTTC. Translated: CASSLGREIYEQYF. Filled out from reference TRBV5-4 and TRBJ2-7, the complete variable domain reads ETGVTQSPTHLIKTRGQQVTLRCSSQSGHNTVSWYQQALGQGPQFIFQYYREEENGRGNFPPRFSGLQFPNYSSELNVNALELDDSALYLCASSLGREIYEQYFGPGTRLTVT.

At least ten counts were recorded for this clonotype. The V call is TRBV4-1, the J call TRBJ2-7; D ambiguous. V gave up 0 bases and J gave up 3 bases, with 12 bases separating them. Per the germline V gene, CDR1 is MGHRA and CDR2 is YSYEKL. The CDR3 runs to 15 residues. CDR3 loop: CASSQDKFRFYEQYF. CDR3 bases: TGCGCCAGCAGCCAAGATAAATTCCGCTTCTACGAGCAGTACTTC.

This clonotype has a handful of counts. CDR3 DNA: TGTGCCAGCAGTTTAGTATCGCTAGCGGGGGGGCCTGGCACAGATACGCAGTATTTT. As protein: CASSLVSLAGGPGTDTQYF. The rearrangement joins TRBV12-3 or TRBV12-4 to TRBJ2-3; 12 positions agree with TRBD2. The junction had 9 bases not matched to a gene; V was cut back by 1 base and J by 1 base. The CDR3 is 19 residues long.

This clonotype has at least ten counts. The chain joins TRBV7-9 to TRBJ2-7; TRBD2 matches 8 bases. Germline V CDR1 and CDR2: SEHNR, FQNEAQ (reference sequence). This CDR3 is 13 amino acids long. V was clipped by 7 bases and J by 5 bases; unmatched bases: 7. CDR3 in amino acids: CASTHSGTHEQYF. The CDR3 DNA reads TGTGCCAGCACCCATAGCGGGACCCACGAGCAGTACTTC.

The sample holds a few counts of this clonotype. The V and J genes are TRBV6-5 and TRBJ1-1, with a tentative D call TRBD1 (6 bases). Germline assignment: CDR1 MNHEY and CDR2 SVGAGI. CDR3 length: 16 amino acids. V lost 1 base, J lost 5 bases, and 17 bases lay in between. CDR3 in amino acids: CASSYFAPGAGTEAFF. As DNA, the CDR3 is TGTGCCAGCAGTTACTTCGCTCCGGGGGCAGGGACTGAAGCTTTCTTT.

This clonotype was observed a handful of times. This rearrangement joins TRBV6-1 to TRBJ2-7; 9 nucleotides align to TRBD1. CDR1 and CDR2 (germline): MNHNS, SASEGT. The CDR3 sequence is 14 residues long. The ends lost 4 bases at V and 3 bases at J; junction bases unmatched: 4. CDR3 nucleotides: TGTGCCAGCAGTGCCACAGGGGGCAGCTACGAGCAGTACTTC. Protein sequence: CASSATGGSYEQYF.

The chain has TRBV28 and TRBJ1-6; the match to TRBD1 covers 11 bases. Germline CDR1 reads MDHEN; CDR2 reads SYDVKM. The V gene end was trimmed by 2 bases and the J gene end by 8 bases; junction bases not matched to a gene: 2. The CDR3 is 15 amino acids. CDR3 protein: CASSLGDRGYSPLHF. CDR3 nucleotide sequence: TGTGCCAGCAGTTTAGGGGACAGGGGGTATTCACCCCTCCACTTT.

This clonotype was recorded many times. The V gene is TRBV28, the J gene TRBJ2-2; no reliable D call. The V end lost 3 bases, the J end lost 6 bases, and 8 bases lay between the germline ends. In germline, CDR1 is MDHEN, CDR2 SYDVKM. The CDR3 is 13 amino acids. For the CDR3, the DNA is TGTGCCAGCAGTTTGCTTGTGCCCGGGGAGCTGTTTTTT. This sequence encodes CASSLLVPGELFF.

Regarding this clonotype: A single base separates this from a much larger clone, so it may be a read error. The V call is TRBV11-2, the J call TRBJ2-5, with 10 bases that match TRBD2. With V trimmed by 0 bases and J by 4 bases, 5 bases remained unmatched. Per germline, CDR1 SGHAT and CDR2 FQNNGV. The CDR3 extends over 16 amino acids. CDR3 DNA sequence: TGTGCCAGCAGCTTAGACAGCGGGGGGGCCGGAGAGACCCAGTACTTC. It codes for CASSLDSGGAGETQYF.

The chain has TRBV5-1 and TRBJ2-7; D possibly corresponds to TRBD2 (7 bases). Germline V gene lookup returns CDR1 SGHRS and CDR2 YFSETQ. This CDR3 spans 15 amino acids. V lost 0 bases and J 2 bases, leaving 12 bases between the germline ends. The CDR3 reads CASSLVRGQAYEQYF. CDR3 in DNA: TGCGCCAGCAGCTTGGTGCGGGGGCAGGCCTACGAGCAGTACTTC.

This clonotype was counted a few times. The chain couples TRBV5-1 to TRBJ2-5, with 8 bases fitting TRBD1. The DNA matches TRBJ2-1 better at its end, which makes the J call doubtful. The CDR3 length is 14 residues. The germline gives CDR1 SGHRS, CDR2 YFSETQ. The CDR3 coding sequence is TGCGCCAGCAGCCCTGGGACAGGTCAAGAGACCCAGTTCTTC. Translating it yields CASSPGTGQETQFF.

This CDR3 reads CASSESHGQGGSPLHF. In nucleotides, the CDR3 is TGTGCCAGCAGTGAATCTCACGGACAGGGAGGTTCACCCCTCCACTTT. This rearrangement joins TRBV6-1 to TRBJ1-6; 8 bases map to TRBD1. This CDR3 has 16 residues. J gave up 9 bases and V 2 bases, and 9 bases lay outside the gene matches. CDR1 is MNHNS and CDR2 is SASEGT in the germline V gene.

This sequence joins TRBV27 and TRBJ2-5; 13 bases agree with TRBD2. Germline V CDR1 and CDR2: MNHEY, SMNVEV (reference sequence). The CDR3 totals 16 residues. J lost 5 bases, V lost 0 bases, and 3 bases had no gene match. DNA of the CDR3: TGTGCCAGCAGTTTATCGGGACTAGCGGGAATGGAGACCCAGTACTTC. Translated, it gives CASSLSGLAGMETQYF.

The chain links TRBV7-2 to TRBJ2-7; D is unresolved. Per germline, CDR1 SGHTA and CDR2 FQGNSA. The V and J ends lost 5 bases and 7 bases respectively, with 9 bases between them. The CDR3 sequence is 11 residues long. In DNA, the CDR3 is TGTGCCAGCAGCGCCGACCCTGAGCAGTACTTC. It specifies CASSADPEQYF. Full variable domain (rest looked up from reference TRBV7-2 and TRBJ2-7): GAGVSQSPSNKVTEKGKDVELRCDPISGHTALYWYRQSLGQGLEFLIYFQGNSAPDKSGLPSDRFSAERTGGSVSTLTIQRTQQEDSAVYLCASSADPEQYFGPGTRLTVT.

This clonotype was seen once. The chain links TRBV6-1 to TRBJ2-5; 13 bases are a match to TRBD2. The CDR3 covers 16 residues. The germline gives CDR1 MNHNS, CDR2 SASEGT. The trim removed 6 bases at V and 4 bases at J, leaving 8 bases unmatched. This CDR3 reads CASSHWTSGRRETQYF. As DNA, the CDR3 is TGTGCCAGCAGCCACTGGACTAGCGGGAGAAGAGAGACCCAGTACTTC.

Ten or more counts support this clonotype. CDR3: CASTMGQASSYEQYF. The CDR3 coding sequence is TGTGCCAGCACCATGGGACAGGCCAGCTCCTACGAGCAGTACTTC. The chain has TRBV12-3 or TRBV12-4 and TRBJ2-7; 8 bases fit TRBD1. The CDR3 is made up of 15 amino acids. The J segment lost 0 bases and the V segment lost 7 bases, leaving 8 bases of the junction unmatched.

This clonotype was detected many times. The V gene is TRBV15, the J gene TRBJ2-7, with TRBD2 matching 10 bases. With V trimmed by 3 bases and J by 1 base, 6 bases remained unmatched. Germline V CDR1 and CDR2: LNHNV, YYDKDF (reference sequence). The CDR3 is 16 residues long. The CDR3 spells CATSSPRTSGSYEQYF. As DNA, the CDR3 is TGTGCCACCAGCAGTCCTCGGACTAGCGGATCCTACGAGCAGTACTTC. The whole variable domain, remainder taken from reference TRBV15 and TRBJ2-7, is DAMVIQNPRYQVTQFGKPVTLSCSQTLNHNVMYWYQQKSSQAPKLLFHYYDKDFNNEADTPDNFQSRRPNTSFCFLDIRSPGLGDTAMYLCATSSPRTSGSYEQYFGPGTRLTVT.

This clonotype was detected only a few times. Given a much more abundant clone one base away, this may be a read error. CDR3: CSARVGTRGVHEQYF. The DNA for the CDR3 is TGCAGTGCTAGAGTGGGGACTAGAGGGGTCCACGAGCAGTACTTC. The J gene is TRBJ2-7, the V gene TRBV20-1; 8 bases match TRBD2. The CDR3 is made up of 15 amino acids. Germline V gives CDR1 DFQATT, CDR2 SNEGSKA (reference sequence). V dropped 1 base and J dropped 5; count of bases not matched to a gene: 10.

Ten or more counts support this clonotype. V is TRBV5-1 and J is TRBJ1-1; 7 nucleotides align to TRBD1. CDR1 SGHRS and CDR2 YFSETQ come from the germline V gene. The CDR3 is 16 amino acids. The trim removed 3 bases at V and 5 bases at J, leaving 13 bases unmatched. The CDR3 coding sequence is TGCGCCAGCAGCTGGGGGGACAGACCCGGTGGGACTGAAGCTTTCTTT. Protein: CASSWGDRPGGTEAFF.

This clonotype was picked up many times. The gene calls are TRBV7-2 and TRBJ2-3; D is ambiguous. CDR3 length equals 15 residues. Germline loops: CDR1 SGHTA, CDR2 FQGNSA. V lost 5 bases and J lost 4, with 16 bases in between. The CDR3 reads CASSPRRSEADTQYF. Written as DNA, the CDR3 is TGTGCCAGCAGCCCCCGGAGAAGCGAGGCAGATACGCAGTATTTT. The full variable domain, completed using reference TRBV7-2 and TRBJ2-3, is GAGVSQSPSNKVTEKGKDVELRCDPISGHTALYWYRQSLGQGLEFLIYFQGNSAPDKSGLPSDRFSAERTGGSVSTLTIQRTQQEDSAVYLCASSPRRSEADTQYFGPGTRLTVL.

J is TRBJ2-1 and V is TRBV7-2; the D gene is possibly TRBD1 (6 bases). The CDR3 sequence is 15 residues long. The V and J ends lost 5 bases and 7 bases respectively, with 18 bases between them. From germline, CDR1 is SGHTA and CDR2 FQGNSA. The CDR3 here is CASSPRQGYWNEQFF. For the CDR3, the DNA is TGTGCCAGCAGCCCGCGCCAGGGGTATTGGAATGAGCAGTTCTTC.

In its sample, this clonotype was seen many times. This chain links TRBV18 with TRBJ2-3, with 11 positions matching TRBD2. This CDR3 contains 16 residues. Germline V gives CDR1 KGHSH, CDR2 LQKENI. J lost 4 bases, V lost 6 bases, and 9 bases had no gene match. CDR3 in DNA: TGTGCCAGCTCCCATAGCGGGGGGGCCAACGCAGATACGCAGTATTTT. Residues: CASSHSGGANADTQYF.

J is TRBJ2-2 and V is TRBV19, with unresolved D. V lost 4 bases, J lost 1 base, and 13 bases lay in between. The CDR3 totals 16 residues. The germline V gene encodes CDR1 LNHDA and CDR2 SQIVND (reference sequence). This CDR3 is CASSTGEVWNTGELFF. DNA of the CDR3: TGTGCCAGTAGTACCGGCGAGGTGTGGAACACCGGGGAGCTGTTTTTT.

The rearrangement links TRBV20-1 to TRBJ2-1; 10 bases agree with TRBD1. CDR3 length: 14 residues. The J segment lost 9 bases and the V segment lost 3 bases, leaving 8 bases of the junction unmatched. Per the germline V gene, CDR1 is DFQATT and CDR2 is SNEGSKA (reference sequence). CDR3 sequence: CSARTGGWGSEQFF. CDR3 in DNA: TGCAGTGCTAGGACAGGGGGCTGGGGTTCTGAGCAGTTCTTC.

V gene TRBV5-6 combines with J gene TRBJ1-1; D is unclear. V shed 2 bases and J shed 5 bases, with 10 bases lying between them. The CDR3 has 13 residues. Per germline, CDR1 SGHDT and CDR2 YYEEEE. The DNA of the CDR3 is TGTGCCAGCAGCTTCTACGAGAGGACTGAAGCTTTCTTT. Its protein is CASSFYERTEAFF. Complete variable domain (other parts from reference TRBV5-6 and TRBJ1-1): DAGVTQSPTHLIKTRGQQVTLRCSPKSGHDTVSWYQQALGQGPQFIFQYYEEEERQRGNFPDRFSGHQFPNYSSELNVNALLLGDSALYLCASSFYERTEAFFGQGTRLTVV.